The 30 T cell receptor beta chains listed next were all sequenced from one sample in a study of OX40 agonist ivuxolimab in advanced cancers. Here immunoSEQ multiplex PCR was the method, and the copy in TCRdb shows in-frame clones only, minus some. The sample contains 65,000 to 80,000 clones, 80% to 95% of which appear only once. Material: CD4+ or CD8+ T cells sorted from blood, obtained in a trial of the OX40 agonist ivuxolimab. The source is an adult with an advanced solid tumor such as melanoma, head and neck, liver or kidney cancer.

CDR3 nucleotide sequence: TGTGCCAGCACCCCCATGCTAGCGGGGGGTGAGCAGTTCTTC. The encoded protein is CASTPMLAGGEQFF. The chain couples TRBV5-8 to TRBJ2-1, with 11 bases fitting TRBD2. Trimming at V came to 6 bases and at J to 9 bases, leaving 8 bases not matched to a gene. This CDR3 comprises 14 residues. The germline V gene has CDR1 SGHTS and CDR2 YDEGEE.

The rearrangement uses TRBV15 and TRBJ2-7; D is ambiguous. The V end lost 0 bases, the J end lost 0 bases, and 9 bases lay between the germline ends. This CDR3 is built from 15 residues. The germline V gene encodes CDR1 LNHNV and CDR2 YYDKDF (reference sequence). The CDR3 reads CATSRDRTPSYEQYF. DNA of the CDR3: TGTGCCACCAGCAGAGATCGAACCCCCTCCTACGAGCAGTACTTC.

This chain connects TRBV11-3 to TRBJ2-3; D gene ambiguous. V was shortened by 1 base and J by 0 bases, with 8 bases between the two germline ends. The CDR3 extends over 15 amino acids. From germline, CDR1 is SGHNT and CDR2 YENEEA. The chain's CDR3 is CASSLGVGSTDTQYF. Written as DNA, the CDR3 is TGTGCCAGCAGCTTAGGCGTAGGTAGCACAGATACGCAGTATTTT.

The chain carries TRBV5-1 and TRBJ1-1; D may be TRBD1 (5 bases). V shed 5 bases and J shed 1 base, with 9 bases lying between them. Germline CDR1 reads SGHRS; CDR2 reads YFSETQ. The CDR3 contains 13 residues. CDR3 residues: CASSFTGNTEAFF. CDR3 DNA sequence: TGCGCCAGCAGTTTTACAGGGAACACTGAAGCTTTCTTT.

Sample share makes this clone medium-sized (0.01 to 0.1%). The V gene is TRBV13, the J gene TRBJ1-2, with 7 bases identical to TRBD1. The length of the CDR3 is 12 residues. V lost 4 bases, J lost 4 bases, and 0 bases stayed unmatched. CDR1 PRHDT and CDR2 FYEKMQ come from the germline V gene (reference sequence). CDR3 sequence reads: CASSWDSYGYTF. The CDR3 coding sequence is TGTGCCAGCAGCTGGGACAGCTATGGCTACACCTTC.

This chain uses TRBV4-2 with TRBJ1-1; perhaps TRBD1 as D (5 bases). Germline lookup yields CDR1 LGHNA and CDR2 YNFKEQ. This CDR3 is built from 12 residues. Trimming left V 5 bases short and J 4 bases short, with 8 bases between. CDR3 amino acids: CASSTGRTEAFF. CDR3 sequence (DNA): TGTGCCAGCAGCACAGGCCGCACTGAAGCTTTCTTT.

This chain connects TRBV7-8 to TRBJ2-1, with TRBD2 identical over 14 bases. The V gene's germline CDR1 is SGHVS and CDR2 FQNEAQ. The length of the CDR3 is 17 residues. The junction had 4 bases not matched to a gene; V was cut back by 5 bases and J by 1 base. The CDR3 reads CASSAGLAGGSYNEQFF. CDR3 coding DNA: TGTGCCAGCAGCGCTGGACTAGCGGGGGGTTCCTACAATGAGCAGTTCTTC.

This clone appeared a single time. The chain uses TRBV4-2 and TRBJ2-2; 9 bases match TRBD2. V lost 0 bases, J lost 7 bases, and 9 bases stayed unmatched. Germline CDR1 is LGHNA and CDR2 is YNFKEQ. The CDR3 covers 17 residues. The CDR3 spells CASSQDRASGVGGELFF. The CDR3 DNA sequence: TGTGCCAGCAGCCAAGATAGAGCTAGCGGGGTGGGCGGGGAGCTGTTTTTT.

The chain recombines TRBV9 with TRBJ2-6, with 8 bases identical to TRBD1. With V trimmed by 2 bases and J by 0 bases, 7 bases remained unmatched. The CDR3 extends over 18 amino acids. Germline loops: CDR1 SGDLS, CDR2 YYNGEE. The CDR3 coding sequence is TGTGCCAGCAGCGTTCGAGGGGACAGGAGCTCTGGGGCCAACGTCCTGACTTTC. Translated: CASSVRGDRSSGANVLTF.

V and J are TRBV7-9 and TRBJ1-1, with D maybe TRBD1 (5 bases). Trimming took off 7 bases at V and 1 base at J, with 10 bases between the two ends. The CDR3 runs 13 residues. Germline V gene sequence: CDR1 SEHNR, CDR2 FQNEAQ (reference sequence). CDR3 residues: CASTRDGNTEAFF. The CDR3 nucleotides are TGTGCCAGCACCAGGGACGGGAACACTGAAGCTTTCTTT.

The chain couples TRBV15 to TRBJ2-3, with 7 bases that match TRBD1. The V and J ends lost 5 bases and 2 bases, in that order; junction bases with no gene match: 13. The CDR3 has 17 residues. The germline CDR1 and CDR2 sequences are LNHNV and YYDKDF (reference sequence). The CDR3, as DNA: TGTGCCACCAGCCCAACAGGGGTGGGTTCACTCACAGATACGCAGTATTTT. This sequence encodes CATSPTGVGSLTDTQYF.

V is TRBV6-6 and J is TRBJ1-1, with D hard to call. CDR3 length: 13 residues. Germline loops: CDR1 MNHNY, CDR2 SVGAGI (reference sequence). V was shortened by 0 bases and J by 7 bases, with 9 bases between the two germline ends. The CDR3 here is CASSYSVTGEAFF. As DNA, the CDR3 is TGTGCCAGCAGTTACTCGGTAACCGGTGAAGCTTTCTTT.

The rearrangement joins TRBV19 to TRBJ1-2; D gene unclear. The germline V gene encodes CDR1 LNHDA and CDR2 SQIVND (reference sequence). The V gene lost 11 bases and the J gene lost 6 bases, with 13 bases spanning the gap. This CDR3 is built from 11 residues. Here the CDR3 DNA reads TGTGCCCTGGTAGGGATTGATGGCTACACCTTC. This sequence encodes CALVGIDGYTF. Full variable domain (missing parts from reference TRBV19 and TRBJ1-2): DGGITQSPKYLFRKEGQNVTLSCEQNLNHDAMYWYRQDPGQGLRLIYYSQIVNDFQKGDIAEGYSVSREKKESFPLTVTSAQKNPTAFYLCALVGIDGYTFGSGTRLTVV.

The chain recombines TRBV27 with TRBJ2-2; no reliable D call. Germline V gene data show CDR1 as MNHEY and CDR2 as SMNVEV (reference sequence). The CDR3 is 13 residues long. Deletions cut 4 bases from V and 3 bases from J, with 6 bases between. CDR3 residues: CASSWVDTGELFF. CDR3 nucleotide sequence: TGTGCCAGCAGTTGGGTCGACACCGGGGAGCTGTTTTTT.

The V gene is TRBV9, the J gene TRBJ2-5, with D possibly matching TRBD2 (7 bases). Germline V gene lookup returns CDR1 SGDLS and CDR2 YYNGEE. The CDR3 has 14 residues. Between the trimmed V and J ends, which lost 2 bases and 5 bases, there was a span of 13 bases. The DNA for the CDR3 is TGTGCCAGCAGCGTCTCGGGGGGCGACGAGACCCAGTACTTC. As protein: CASSVSGGDETQYF.

V gene TRBV9 combines with J gene TRBJ1-6, with D tentatively TRBD1 (6 bases). Trimming took 3 bases from V and 1 from J, leaving 17 bases between them. This CDR3 has 18 amino acids. Germline V gene sequence: CDR1 SGDLS, CDR2 YYNGEE. The CDR3: CASSGEYRDGSYNSPLHF. The CDR3 coding sequence is TGTGCCAGCAGCGGGGAATACAGGGACGGATCCTATAATTCACCCCTCCACTTT.

V and J are TRBV6-5 and TRBJ2-1; 7 bases fit TRBD2. The germline V gene encodes CDR1 MNHEY and CDR2 SVGAGI. The V and J ends lost 0 bases and 6 bases, in that order; junction bases with no gene match: 5. The CDR3 length is 15 residues. This chain's CDR3 is CASSYSSGVFNEQFF. As DNA, the CDR3 is TGTGCCAGCAGTTACTCAAGCGGGGTATTCAATGAGCAGTTCTTC.

The chain has TRBV15 and TRBJ2-7; maybe TRBD1 (6 bases). V lost 10 bases, J lost 2 bases, and 12 bases lay in between. Germline CDR1 and CDR2: LNHNV and YYDKDF (reference sequence). CDR3 length equals 12 residues. The CDR3 DNA is TGTGCCATCGGACAGTTTACCTACGAGCAGTACTTC. This translates into CAIGQFTYEQYF.

The chain recombines TRBV9 with TRBJ2-2, with a possible D match to TRBD2 (5 bases). The CDR3 has 13 amino acids. The V gene's germline CDR1 is SGDLS and CDR2 YYNGEE. Trimming pared 7 bases from V and 1 base from J, leaving 8 bases between. As DNA, the CDR3 is TGTGCCAGCCAACGGGGGAACACCGGGGAGCTGTTTTTT. It encodes CASQRGNTGELFF.

The V gene is TRBV10-1, the J gene TRBJ2-1, with 11 positions matching TRBD2. Germline V gene data show CDR1 as WNHNN and CDR2 as SYGVQD (reference sequence). V was pared by 1 base and J by 9 bases, with 11 bases of the junction left unmatched. CDR3 length equals 17 residues. CDR3 sequence reads: CASSELILAGGPGEQFF. The CDR3 coding sequence is TGCGCCAGCAGTGAGTTAATATTAGCGGGGGGGCCGGGTGAGCAGTTCTTC.

This clone has a single count. The J gene is TRBJ1-6, the V gene TRBV5-6; possible D gene TRBD1, 6 bases. V lost 0 bases and J 14 bases, leaving 15 bases between the germline ends. The CDR3 is made up of 14 amino acids. CDR1 and CDR2 (germline): SGHDT, YYEEEE. The CDR3 protein is CASSLGQDRGTLHF. In DNA, the CDR3 is TGTGCCAGCAGCTTGGGACAGGACCGAGGGACCCTCCACTTT.

The genes are TRBV6-8 and TRBJ2-7; unclear D gene. The ends were cut back, 4 bases at V and 7 bases at J, with 8 bases in the middle. The CDR3 length is 11 residues. Germline CDR1 and CDR2: MNHGY and SAAAGT. Written as DNA, the CDR3 is TGTGCCAGCAGTTTCGGGTGGGAGCAGTACTTC. It yields the protein CASSFGWEQYF.

This clone appeared a few times. V usage is TRBV9 and J usage is TRBJ1-1, with TRBD1 identical over 8 bases. CDR1 and CDR2 (germline): SGDLS, YYNGEE. The CDR3 runs to 14 residues. V lost 0 bases to trimming and J lost 8 bases; unmatched junction nucleotides: 6. CDR3: CASSVVQGAMEAFF. DNA of the CDR3: TGTGCCAGCAGCGTAGTGCAGGGGGCGATGGAAGCTTTCTTT.

V gene TRBV6-5 combines with J gene TRBJ2-6; D is undetermined. V was clipped by 6 bases and J by 0 bases, with 9 bases between them. This CDR3 has 15 amino acids. Germline CDR1 and CDR2: MNHEY and SVGAGI. This CDR3 is CASSLESSGANVLTF. The CDR3 coding sequence is TGTGCCAGCAGCCTCGAGAGCTCTGGGGCCAACGTCCTGACTTTC.

V and J are TRBV6-6 and TRBJ2-3; D remains unclear. The CDR3 sequence is 10 residues long. Germline lookup yields CDR1 MNHNY and CDR2 SVGAGI (reference sequence). Trimming took 9 bases from V and 5 from J, leaving 6 bases between them. This chain's CDR3 is CASWGDTQYF. The CDR3 DNA sequence: TGTGCCAGTTGGGGAGATACGCAGTATTTT.

This rearrangement joins TRBV7-6 to TRBJ2-1; 7 positions match TRBD2. CDR1 is SGHVS, CDR2 FNYEAQ, per germline. With V trimmed by 1 base and J by 0 bases, 9 bases remained unmatched. CDR3 length: 18 residues. Here the CDR3 reads CASSLVAGTTYSYNEQFF. Here the CDR3 DNA reads TGTGCCAGCAGCTTAGTGGCGGGGACTACCTACTCCTACAATGAGCAGTTCTTC.

The chain joins TRBV14 to TRBJ2-7; D gene ambiguous. The CDR3 spans 12 residues. Germline V lookup: CDR1 SGHDN, CDR2 FVKESK. The V end was cut by 0 bases, the J end by 1 base, with 1 base between. CDR3 residues: CASSQESYEQYF. CDR3 DNA sequence: TGTGCCAGCAGCCAAGAGTCCTACGAGCAGTACTTC.

This rearrangement joins TRBV5-4 to TRBJ2-3, with D unclear. V was pared by 4 bases and J by 2 bases, with 11 bases between. Germline CDR1 is SGHNT and CDR2 is YYREEE (reference sequence). The CDR3 contains 14 residues. The CDR3 protein is CASSLPDLTDTQYF. Written as DNA, the CDR3 is TGTGCCAGCAGCCTACCAGACCTCACAGATACGCAGTATTTT.

The V call is TRBV5-4, the J call TRBJ2-7; 7 nucleotides line up with TRBD1. The germline V gene has CDR1 SGHNT and CDR2 YYREEE (reference sequence). Trimming removed 0 bases from V and 2 bases from J; junction bases left unmatched: 5. The CDR3 sequence is 15 residues long. CDR3 DNA sequence: TGTGCCAGCAGCTTGGGAAGGGACAGCGCCTACGAGCAGTACTTC. This translates into CASSLGRDSAYEQYF.

This clone is labeled as medium-sized. This sequence joins TRBV5-1 and TRBJ1-4, with TRBD1 matching over 7 bases. After removal of 4 bases from V and 7 bases from J, the junction contained 13 bases not matched to a gene. Germline V gives CDR1 SGHRS, CDR2 YFSETQ. This CDR3 contains 16 residues. The DNA for the CDR3 is TGCGCCAGCAGCGCTGATTTACAGGGGTCCGGTGAAAAACTGTTTTTT. Translating gives CASSADLQGSGEKLFF.